The 28 T cell receptor beta chains listed next were all sequenced from one sample in a study of blood T cell repertoires in COVID-19. TCRdb keeps only in-frame clones here, not all; method: immunoSEQ multiplex PCR. The sample shows some 73,000 clones, around 81% of them seen only once. The sample comprised peripheral blood. The receptors originated from a human donor in a cohort sampled during active COVID-19.

The chain combines TRBV19 with TRBJ1-5, with D maybe TRBD1 (5 bases). The germline V and J ends were trimmed by 7 bases and 2 bases, with 15 bases remaining between them. The germline V gene encodes CDR1 LNHDA and CDR2 SQIVND (reference sequence). The CDR3 runs 15 residues. DNA for the CDR3: TGTGCCAGTACCCCAGGGCGGCGAGGCAATCAGCCCCAGCATTTT. The encoded protein is CASTPGRRGNQPQHF.

The J gene is TRBJ2-7, the V gene TRBV5-6; D is uncertain. Trimming took 0 bases from V and 5 from J, leaving 9 bases between them. Per the germline V gene, CDR1 is SGHDT and CDR2 is YYEEEE. CDR3 length: 13 amino acids. CDR3 protein: CASSLGPLDEQYF. For the CDR3, the DNA is TGTGCCAGCAGCTTGGGCCCACTCGACGAGCAGTACTTC.

The chain uses TRBV11-3 and TRBJ2-5; a possible D gene is TRBD2 (5 bases). The V gene's germline CDR1 is SGHNT and CDR2 YENEEA. The CDR3 covers 14 residues. The V gene lost 0 bases and the J gene lost 4 bases, with 9 bases spanning the gap. The CDR3: CASSLDSRGETQYF. The CDR3 DNA sequence: TGTGCCAGCAGCTTAGATTCCCGGGGAGAGACCCAGTACTTC.

The genes are TRBV2 and TRBJ2-7; 7 bases map to TRBD1. This CDR3 is built from 15 residues. Germline V lookup: CDR1 SNHLY, CDR2 FYNNEI. The V segment lost 2 bases and the J segment 2 bases; nucleotides outside the gene matches: 6. The CDR3 region has the DNA TGTGCCAGCAGTGAAAGCAGGGGGACCACCTACGAGCAGTACTTC. Translated, it gives CASSESRGTTYEQYF.

The rearrangement links TRBV6-2 or TRBV6-3 to TRBJ2-7; TRBD2 agrees at 12 bases. CDR3 length equals 20 residues. V lost 4 bases to trimming and J lost 1 base; unmatched junction nucleotides: 17. The germline gives CDR1 MNHEY, CDR2 SVGEGT. CDR3 loop: CASSFTGPTSGGPISYEQYF. CDR3 sequence (DNA): TGTGCCAGCAGTTTTACAGGCCCTACTAGCGGGGGGCCGATTTCCTACGAGCAGTACTTC.

The gene calls are TRBV7-6 and TRBJ2-3; D might be TRBD1 (6 bases). Per the germline V gene, CDR1 is SGHVS and CDR2 is FNYEAQ. Trimming took off 1 base at V and 0 bases at J, with 14 bases between the two ends. This CDR3 spans 17 amino acids. The CDR3 region has the DNA TGTGCCAGCAGCTTAGGTGGCGGACAGCTCAGCACAGATACGCAGTATTTT. Its translation is CASSLGGGQLSTDTQYF.

V and J are TRBV4-2 and TRBJ2-2; 7 nucleotides align to TRBD2. V was clipped by 0 bases and J by 4 bases; unmatched bases: 8. Germline V gene lookup returns CDR1 LGHNA and CDR2 YNFKEQ. This CDR3 spans 17 amino acids. Written as DNA, the CDR3 is TGTGCCAGCAGCCAAGATAGCCTAGCGGCGGTCACCGGGGAGCTGTTTTTT. Amino acids: CASSQDSLAAVTGELFF.

The chain links TRBV27 to TRBJ2-1, with 7 nucleotides matching TRBD2. Germline CDR1 MNHEY, CDR2 SMNVEV (reference sequence). This CDR3 region has 16 residues. The V gene end was trimmed by 2 bases and the J gene end by 4 bases; junction bases not matched to a gene: 8. CDR3 nucleotides: TGTGCCAGCAGTTTAGCCAGCGGGGCGTTGTACAATGAGCAGTTCTTC. Translated, it gives CASSLASGALYNEQFF.

The chain has TRBV29-1 and TRBJ2-2, with D perhaps matching TRBD2 (7 bases). The germline V gene encodes CDR1 SQVTM and CDR2 ANQGSEA. The CDR3 has 14 residues. Here the CDR3 reads CTLWGGDHTGELFF. The CDR3 nucleotides read TGCACCCTATGGGGGGGCGATCACACCGGGGAGCTGTTTTTT.

The J gene is TRBJ2-2, the V gene TRBV7-2; maybe TRBD1 (5 bases). Germline V lookup: CDR1 SGHTA, CDR2 FQGNSA. The CDR3 covers 15 residues. V was cut by 2 bases and J by 7 bases, with 14 bases left in between. CDR3 in DNA: TGTGCCAGCAGCTTATCTGGGTGGGGCGTCGGGGAGCTGTTTTTT. It translates to CASSLSGWGVGELFF.

This clone was found a few times. The rearrangement joins TRBV5-1 to TRBJ1-6; a weak D match, TRBD1 (6 bases). The V gene's germline CDR1 is SGHRS and CDR2 YFSETQ. The CDR3 covers 15 residues. Trimming left V 1 base short and J 8 bases short, with 13 bases between. In nucleotides, the CDR3 is TGCGCCAGCAGCTTGTCCTCAGGGGAACATTCACCCCTCCACTTT. This sequence encodes CASSLSSGEHSPLHF.

The chain links TRBV6-6 to TRBJ2-3, with D perhaps TRBD1 (6 bases). This CDR3 is built from 13 residues. The germline V gene has CDR1 MNHNY and CDR2 SVGAGI (reference sequence). Trimming took 5 bases from V and 10 from J, leaving 16 bases between them. In nucleotides, the CDR3 is TGTGCCAGCAGTCGGTCGGACAGCTTGGCGCAGTATTTT. Residues: CASSRSDSLAQYF.

CDR3 protein: CASSFLAGGTYNEQFF. As DNA, the CDR3 is TGTGCCAGCAGCTTCCTGGCGGGGGGAACTTACAATGAGCAGTTCTTC. The chain combines TRBV7-2 with TRBJ2-1; 8 bases are shared with TRBD2. The CDR3 is made up of 16 amino acids. The germline V gene encodes CDR1 SGHTA and CDR2 FQGNSA. V dropped 3 bases and J dropped 4; count of bases not matched to a gene: 8.

This clone is a singleton in its sample. The chain's CDR3 is CASSSVSGGWGEQYF. The CDR3 nucleotides read TGTGCCAGCAGCTCGGTTAGCGGGGGATGGGGGGAGCAGTACTTC. V and J are TRBV11-3 and TRBJ2-7; 9 bases line up with TRBD2. CDR1 and CDR2 from the germline V gene are SGHNT and YENEEA. Trimming removed 4 bases from V and 7 bases from J; junction bases left unmatched: 11. The CDR3 loop spans 15 amino acids. Full variable domain (missing parts from reference TRBV11-3 and TRBJ2-7): EAGVVQSPRYKIIEKKQPVAFWCNPISGHNTLYWYLQNLGQGPELLIRYENEEAVDDSQLPKDRFSAERLKGVDSTLKIQPAELGDSAVYLCASSSVSGGWGEQYFGPGTRLTVT.

V gene TRBV7-9 combines with J gene TRBJ1-5; possible D gene TRBD1, 6 bases. From germline, CDR1 is SEHNR and CDR2 FQNEAQ (reference sequence). The CDR3 contains 15 residues. The V gene lost 6 bases and the J gene lost 6 bases, with 18 bases spanning the gap. In nucleotides, the CDR3 is TGTGCCAGCAGTTCAGAGGCGGGGGCTATTCAGCCCCAGCATTTT. It is translated as CASSSEAGAIQPQHF.

The J gene is TRBJ2-4, the V gene TRBV27; a weak D match, TRBD2 (5 bases). This CDR3 is 13 amino acids long. V shed 6 bases and J shed 9 bases, with 15 bases lying between them. Germline V lookup: CDR1 MNHEY, CDR2 SMNVEV (reference sequence). The CDR3 nucleotides are TGTGCCAGCAGAGTCACCGGGGTAGGCATTCAGTACTTC. Translating it yields CASRVTGVGIQYF.

This chain links TRBV3-1 (or the pseudogene TRBV3-2) with TRBJ1-1, with a possible D match to TRBD1 (6 bases). Germline values: CDR1 LGHDT, CDR2 YNNKEL (reference sequence). The V end was cut by 1 base, the J end by 6 bases, with 9 bases between. The CDR3 loop spans 13 amino acids. The CDR3 bases are TGTGCCAGCAGCCAAGGCGACAGGTCTGAAGCTTTCTTT. Amino acid sequence: CASSQGDRSEAFF.

The J gene is TRBJ2-3, the V gene TRBV5-4; 9 bases are shared with TRBD2. The CDR3 is 14 amino acids. The junction had 5 bases not matched to a gene; V was cut back by 4 bases and J by 5 bases. In germline, CDR1 is SGHNT, CDR2 YYREEE (reference sequence). As DNA, the CDR3 is TGTGCCAGCAGCCATGGCGGGGGGGGAGATACGCAGTATTTT. Protein: CASSHGGGGDTQYF.

The rearrangement uses TRBV3-1 (or the pseudogene TRBV3-2) and TRBJ1-1; D unclear. Trimming removed 5 bases from V and 6 bases from J, with 10 bases in between. The germline V gene encodes CDR1 LGHDT and CDR2 YNNKEL (reference sequence). This CDR3 comprises 12 residues. Here the CDR3 DNA reads TGTGCCAGCAGCGAAGCGGGGTCTGAAGCTTTCTTT. Encoded protein: CASSEAGSEAFF.

The chain is built from TRBV19 and TRBJ2-7; the D gene is possibly TRBD1 (6 bases). The CDR3 totals 14 residues. The V and J ends lost 5 bases and 3 bases respectively, with 14 bases between them. Germline V gene sequence: CDR1 LNHDA, CDR2 SQIVND (reference sequence). CDR3 in amino acids: CASSYRVSGYEQYF. In DNA, the CDR3 is TGTGCCAGTAGTTACAGGGTGTCCGGCTACGAGCAGTACTTC.

This chain connects TRBV4-1 to TRBJ2-4; D unresolved. Trimming removed 0 bases from V and 8 bases from J, with 11 bases in between. The CDR3 covers 14 residues. CDR1 is MGHRA, CDR2 YSYEKL, per germline. The CDR3 loop reads CASSQEPGVDIQYF. The CDR3 DNA reads TGCGCCAGCAGCCAAGAGCCGGGTGTAGACATTCAGTACTTC.

This clone has only one observation. V usage is TRBV19 and J usage is TRBJ2-7; perhaps TRBD1 as D (7 bases). Trimming removed 3 bases from V and 5 bases from J, with 14 bases in between. This CDR3 has 14 amino acids. CDR1 and CDR2 (germline): LNHDA, SQIVND (reference sequence). CDR3: CASSMQGRGDEQYF. The DNA for the CDR3 is TGTGCCAGTAGTATGCAAGGCAGGGGGGACGAGCAGTACTTC.

This clone was picked up a small number of times. This rearrangement joins TRBV18 to TRBJ2-7; D possibly corresponds to TRBD1 (5 bases). CDR3 length: 15 amino acids. Germline CDR1 is KGHSH and CDR2 is LQKENI. Trimming removed 3 bases from V and 0 bases from J, with 12 bases in between. The CDR3 bases are TGTGCCAGCTCACCTCCATTAAGGGGCTCCTACGAGCAGTACTTC. This translates into CASSPPLRGSYEQYF.

The chain links TRBV5-8 to TRBJ1-5, with a weak D call TRBD1 (5 bases). The CDR3 runs to 16 residues. Germline V gene sequence: CDR1 SGHTS, CDR2 YDEGEE. V lost 1 base to trimming and J lost 4 bases, with 15 bases between them. In DNA, the CDR3 is TGTGCCAGCAGCTTGACCGGGGGATGGACGAATCAGCCCCAGCATTTT. As protein: CASSLTGGWTNQPQHF.

This chain joins TRBV2 and TRBJ2-2; the D is unclear. V lost 8 bases and J 6 bases, leaving 16 bases between the germline ends. The CDR3 contains 14 residues. Germline CDR1 SNHLY, CDR2 FYNNEI. CDR3: CASLRSISAGELFF. Written as DNA, the CDR3 is TGTGCCAGCCTCCGATCGATATCGGCCGGGGAGCTGTTTTTT.

This clone was counted only a few times. The CDR3 reads CASSQSAGIEQYF. The CDR3, as DNA: TGTGCCAGCAGCCAGTCGGCGGGGATCGAGCAGTACTTC. J is TRBJ2-7 and V is TRBV4-2, with a tentative D call TRBD2 (6 bases). V gave up 3 bases and J gave up 6 bases, with 12 bases separating them. CDR1 and CDR2 (germline): LGHNA, YNFKEQ. The CDR3 is 13 amino acids.

The V call is TRBV14, the J call TRBJ2-5; D not resolved. The CDR3 has 13 residues. The germline V gene has CDR1 SGHDN and CDR2 FVKESK. V lost 2 bases, J lost 1 base, and 5 bases lay in between. The CDR3 sequence is CASSQPSQETQYF. The DNA for the CDR3 is TGTGCCAGCAGCCAACCCAGCCAAGAGACCCAGTACTTC.

The chain links TRBV7-9 to TRBJ2-3, with D possibly matching TRBD2 (5 bases). Between the trimmed V and J ends, which lost 5 bases and 2 bases, there was a span of 14 bases. Germline loops: CDR1 SEHNR, CDR2 FQNEAQ (reference sequence). The CDR3 covers 15 residues. CDR3 in amino acids: CASSPRGSSTDTQYF. DNA of the CDR3: TGTGCCAGCAGCCCCCGTGGGAGCTCCACAGATACGCAGTATTTT.